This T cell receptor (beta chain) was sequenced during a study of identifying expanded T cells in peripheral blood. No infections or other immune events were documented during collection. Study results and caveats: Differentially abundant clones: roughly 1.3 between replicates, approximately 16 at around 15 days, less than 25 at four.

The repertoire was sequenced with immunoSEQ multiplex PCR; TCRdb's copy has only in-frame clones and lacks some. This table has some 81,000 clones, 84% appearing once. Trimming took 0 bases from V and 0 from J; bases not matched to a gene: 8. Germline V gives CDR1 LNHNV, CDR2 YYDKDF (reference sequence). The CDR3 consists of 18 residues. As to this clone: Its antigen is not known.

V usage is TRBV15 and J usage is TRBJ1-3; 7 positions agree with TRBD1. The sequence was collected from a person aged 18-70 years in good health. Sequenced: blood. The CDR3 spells CATSRDPTGEGSGNTIYF. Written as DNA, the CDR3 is TGTGCCACCAGCAGAGACCCAACAGGGGAAGGCTCTGGAAACACCATATATTTT.